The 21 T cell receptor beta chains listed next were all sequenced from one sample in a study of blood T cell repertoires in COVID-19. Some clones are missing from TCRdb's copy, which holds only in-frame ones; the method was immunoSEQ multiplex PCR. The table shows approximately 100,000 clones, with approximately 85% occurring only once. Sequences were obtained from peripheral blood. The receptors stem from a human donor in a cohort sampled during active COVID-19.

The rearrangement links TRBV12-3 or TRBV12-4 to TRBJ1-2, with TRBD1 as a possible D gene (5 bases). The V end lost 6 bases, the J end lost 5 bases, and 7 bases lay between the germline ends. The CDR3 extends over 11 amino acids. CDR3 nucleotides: TGTGCCAGCAGCGCAGGGTATGGCTACACCTTC. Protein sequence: CASSAGYGYTF.

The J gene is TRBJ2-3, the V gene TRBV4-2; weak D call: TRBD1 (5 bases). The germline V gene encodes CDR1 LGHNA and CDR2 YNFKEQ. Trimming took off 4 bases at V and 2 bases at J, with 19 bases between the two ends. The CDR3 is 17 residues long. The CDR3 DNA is TGTGCCAGCAGCCTATTGAAGGACACCACCCACACAGATACGCAGTATTTT. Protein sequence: CASSLLKDTTHTDTQYF.

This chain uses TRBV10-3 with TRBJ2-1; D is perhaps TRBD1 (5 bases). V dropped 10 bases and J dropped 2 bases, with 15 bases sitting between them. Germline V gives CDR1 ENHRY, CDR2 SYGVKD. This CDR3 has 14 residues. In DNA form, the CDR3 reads TGTGCCACGTCAGGGATGGGGACCTACAATGAGCAGTTCTTC. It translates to CATSGMGTYNEQFF.

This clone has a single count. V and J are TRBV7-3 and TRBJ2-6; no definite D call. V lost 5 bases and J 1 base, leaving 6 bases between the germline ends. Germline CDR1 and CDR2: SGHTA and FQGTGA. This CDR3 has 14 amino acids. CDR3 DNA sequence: TGTGCCAGCAGCCCCCCATCTGGGGCCAACGTCCTGACTTTC. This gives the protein CASSPPSGANVLTF.

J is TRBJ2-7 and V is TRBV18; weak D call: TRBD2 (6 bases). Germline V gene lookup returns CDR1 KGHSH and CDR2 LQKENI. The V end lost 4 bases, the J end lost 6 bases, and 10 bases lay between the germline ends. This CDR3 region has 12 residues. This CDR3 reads CASSLGEAEQYF. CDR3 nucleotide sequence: TGTGCCAGCTCACTCGGGGAGGCCGAGCAGTACTTC.

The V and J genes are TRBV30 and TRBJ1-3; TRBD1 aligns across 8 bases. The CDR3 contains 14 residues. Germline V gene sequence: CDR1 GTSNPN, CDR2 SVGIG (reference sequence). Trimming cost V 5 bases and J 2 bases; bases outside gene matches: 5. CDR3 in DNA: TGTGCCTGGTCCAGGGGGCAGACTGGAAACACCATATATTTT. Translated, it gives CAWSRGQTGNTIYF.

CDR3 DNA: TGTGCCACCAGCAGGATCTCCGGGACTAGCACAGAGACCCAGTACTTC. Translation: CATSRISGTSTETQYF. The V gene is TRBV15, the J gene TRBJ2-5; 9 nucleotides align to TRBD2. V was clipped by 3 bases and J by 4 bases; unmatched bases: 9. Germline assignment: CDR1 LNHNV and CDR2 YYDKDF (reference sequence). The length of the CDR3 is 16 residues.

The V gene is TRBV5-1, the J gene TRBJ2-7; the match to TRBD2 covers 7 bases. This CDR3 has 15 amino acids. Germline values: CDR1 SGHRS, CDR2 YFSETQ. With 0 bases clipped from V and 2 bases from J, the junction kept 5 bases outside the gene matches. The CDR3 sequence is CASSLDGGRTYEQYF. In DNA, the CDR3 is TGCGCCAGCAGCTTGGATGGCGGGAGAACCTACGAGCAGTACTTC.

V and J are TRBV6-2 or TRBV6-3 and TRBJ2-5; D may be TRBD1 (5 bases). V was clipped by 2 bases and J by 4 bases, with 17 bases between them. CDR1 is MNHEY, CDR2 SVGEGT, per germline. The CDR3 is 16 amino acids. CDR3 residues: CASSYGLQGAGETQYF. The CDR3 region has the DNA TGTGCCAGCAGTTACGGTCTCCAAGGGGCTGGAGAGACCCAGTACTTC.

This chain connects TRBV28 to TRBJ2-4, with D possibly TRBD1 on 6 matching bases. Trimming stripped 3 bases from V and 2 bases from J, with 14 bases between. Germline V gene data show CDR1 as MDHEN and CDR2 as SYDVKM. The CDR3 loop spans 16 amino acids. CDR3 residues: CASSFAGAATKNIQYF. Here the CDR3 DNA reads TGTGCCAGCAGTTTCGCAGGGGCAGCGACCAAAAACATTCAGTACTTC.

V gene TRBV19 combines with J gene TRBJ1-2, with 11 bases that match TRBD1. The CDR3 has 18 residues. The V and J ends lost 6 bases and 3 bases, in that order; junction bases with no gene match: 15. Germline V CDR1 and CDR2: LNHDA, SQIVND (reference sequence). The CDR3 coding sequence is TGTGCCAGTAGCTCTCTCGGGGACAGGGGGAATGGCGACTATGGCTACACCTTC. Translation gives CASSSLGDRGNGDYGYTF. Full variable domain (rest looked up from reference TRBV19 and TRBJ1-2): DGGITQSPKYLFRKEGQNVTLSCEQNLNHDAMYWYRQDPGQGLRLIYYSQIVNDFQKGDIAEGYSVSREKKESFPLTVTSAQKNPTAFYLCASSSLGDRGNGDYGYTFGSGTRLTVV.

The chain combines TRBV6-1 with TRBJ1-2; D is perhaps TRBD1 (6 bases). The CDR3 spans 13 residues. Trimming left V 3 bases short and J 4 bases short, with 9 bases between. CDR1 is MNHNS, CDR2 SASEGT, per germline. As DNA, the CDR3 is TGTGCCAGCAGTGAGTCCAGGGGCTATGGCTACACCTTC. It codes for CASSESRGYGYTF.

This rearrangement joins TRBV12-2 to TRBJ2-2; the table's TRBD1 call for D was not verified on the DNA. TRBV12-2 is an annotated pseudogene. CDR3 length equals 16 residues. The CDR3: CASRLEGQGHTGELFF. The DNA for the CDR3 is TGTGCAAGTCGCCTAGAAGGACAGGGACACACCGGGGAGCTGTTTTTT.

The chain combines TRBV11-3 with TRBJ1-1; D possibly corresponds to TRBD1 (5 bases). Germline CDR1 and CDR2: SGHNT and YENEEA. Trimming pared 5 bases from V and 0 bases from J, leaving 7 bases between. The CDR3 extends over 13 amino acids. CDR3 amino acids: CASSPTVNTEAFF. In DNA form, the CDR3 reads TGTGCCAGCAGCCCGACAGTGAACACTGAAGCTTTCTTT.

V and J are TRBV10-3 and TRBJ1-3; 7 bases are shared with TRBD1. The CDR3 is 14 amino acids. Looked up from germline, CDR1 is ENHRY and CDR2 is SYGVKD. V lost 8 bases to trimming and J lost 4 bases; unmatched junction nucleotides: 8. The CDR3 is CAIQQGPAGNTIYF. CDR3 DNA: TGTGCCATCCAACAGGGGCCAGCGGGAAACACCATATATTTT.

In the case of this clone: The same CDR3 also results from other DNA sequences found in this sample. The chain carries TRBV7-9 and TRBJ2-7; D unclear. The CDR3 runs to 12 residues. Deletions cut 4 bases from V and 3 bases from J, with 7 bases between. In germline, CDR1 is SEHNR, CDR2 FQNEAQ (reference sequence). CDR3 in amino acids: CASSSRIYEQYF. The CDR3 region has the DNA TGTGCCAGCAGCTCCAGAATCTACGAGCAGTACTTC.

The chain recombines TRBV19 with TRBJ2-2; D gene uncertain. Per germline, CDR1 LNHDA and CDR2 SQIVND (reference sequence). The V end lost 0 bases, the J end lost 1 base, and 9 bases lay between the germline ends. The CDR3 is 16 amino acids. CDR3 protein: CASSIETTWNTGELFF. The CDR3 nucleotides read TGTGCCAGTAGTATAGAGACAACCTGGAACACCGGGGAGCTGTTTTTT.

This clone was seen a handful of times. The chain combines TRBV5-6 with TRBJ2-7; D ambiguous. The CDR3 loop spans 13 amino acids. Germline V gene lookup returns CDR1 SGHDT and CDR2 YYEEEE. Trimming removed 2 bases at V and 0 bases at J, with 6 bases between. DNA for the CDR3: TGTGCCAGCAGCTTCGTCCGCTCCTACGAGCAGTACTTC. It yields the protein CASSFVRSYEQYF.

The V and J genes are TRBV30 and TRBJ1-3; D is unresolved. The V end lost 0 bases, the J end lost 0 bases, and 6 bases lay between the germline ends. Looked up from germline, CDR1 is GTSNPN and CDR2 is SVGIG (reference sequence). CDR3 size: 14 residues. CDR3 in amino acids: CAWSVPYSGNTIYF. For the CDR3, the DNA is TGTGCCTGGAGTGTCCCTTACTCTGGAAACACCATATATTTT.

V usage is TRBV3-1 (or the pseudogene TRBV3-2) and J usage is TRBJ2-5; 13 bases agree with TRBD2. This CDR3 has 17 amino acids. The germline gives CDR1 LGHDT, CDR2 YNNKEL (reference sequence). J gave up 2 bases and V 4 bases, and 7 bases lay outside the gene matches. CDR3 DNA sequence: TGTGCCAGCAGCCCAAGGACTAGCGGGAGCAGTCAAGAGACCCAGTACTTC. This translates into CASSPRTSGSSQETQYF.

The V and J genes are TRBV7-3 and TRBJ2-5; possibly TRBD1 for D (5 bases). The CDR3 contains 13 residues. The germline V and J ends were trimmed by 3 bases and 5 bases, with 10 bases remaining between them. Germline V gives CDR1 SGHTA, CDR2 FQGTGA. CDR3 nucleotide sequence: TGTGCCAGCAGCTTTTCAGGGTCGGAGACCCAGTACTTC. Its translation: CASSFSGSETQYF.